This T cell receptor beta chain was observed in a study of blood T cell repertoires in COVID-19. At the level of the study: Italy, Spain and the United States were the sources of the convalescent and acute COVID-19 samples. PBMCs, B-cell-depleted T cells, or T cells provided the cDNA or gDNA that made up the material.

The CDR3 is made up of 16 amino acids. The trim removed 0 bases at V and 0 bases at J, leaving 6 bases unmatched. Germline CDR1 is SGHRS and CDR2 is YFSETQ. In the original workflow: Estimation of nucleated cell counts relied on the amplification of reference gene primers. Here immunoSEQ multiplex PCR was the method, and the copy in TCRdb shows in-frame clones only, minus some. V, J and clone size are taken as reported in that table, and D and trimming were inferred from the DNA itself. This table holds 310,000 or so clones, roughly nine tenths found once. This receptor was obtained from a woman aged 45-60 years who had recovered from COVID-19. Sequencing was carried out using peripheral blood. The chain recombines TRBV5-1 with TRBJ2-7; 7 positions agree with TRBD2. In DNA, the CDR3 is TGCGCCAGCAGCTTGGCAGGCGGGAGAGTCTCCTACGAGCAGTACTTC. Amino acid sequence: CASSLAGGRVSYEQYF.